A single sample is the source of the 22 T cell receptor beta chains below, sequenced in a study of graft-versus-host responses after intestinal transplantation (dated by TCRdb to the early 2020s). Libraries were made using the immunoSEQ multiplex PCR assay. TCRdb took this table from immuneACCESS and kept in-frame rearrangements with V and J called. Such tables lack part of the clones; where checked against another copy, unresolved V genes explain under half of the gap, and the rest is unexplained. The sample table records more than 80,000 clones; less than 90% of these occur just once. In total, the top ten clones hold 0.34% of the sample. Their cognate antigens are unknown. What this sample's time point label stands for: cells obtained before transplantation from donor or recipient. The starting material was unstimulated CD4+ T cells sorted from spleen or lymph node cells, obtained before intestinal transplant. The source is a human donor who received an intestinal transplant.

V is TRBV5-1 and J is TRBJ2-1, with 8 bases fitting TRBD2. The CDR3 contains 15 residues. Germline lookup yields CDR1 SGHRS and CDR2 YFSETQ. The ends lost 4 bases at V and 4 bases at J; junction bases unmatched: 7. The CDR3 loop is CASSPGAGGYNEQFF. The DNA for the CDR3 is TGCGCCAGCAGCCCCGGGGCGGGGGGATACAATGAGCAGTTCTTC.

The gene calls are TRBV6-5 and TRBJ1-5; D is uncertain. The CDR3 length is 13 residues. The V end lost 9 bases, the J end lost 4 bases, and 13 bases lay between the germline ends. CDR1 is MNHEY and CDR2 is SVGAGI in the germline V gene. The CDR3 sequence: CASSQIGNQPQHF. The CDR3 DNA reads TGTGCCAGTTCCCAAATCGGGAATCAGCCCCAGCATTTT.

V gene TRBV4-1 combines with J gene TRBJ2-7; TRBD2 matches at 8 bases. The V gene end was trimmed by 0 bases and the J gene end by 7 bases; junction bases not matched to a gene: 11. The CDR3 is 16 residues long. CDR1 and CDR2 (germline): MGHRA, YSYEKL. CDR3: CASSQEWRGVREEQYF. CDR3 nucleotides: TGCGCCAGCAGCCAAGAGTGGCGGGGGGTTCGCGAGGAGCAGTACTTC.

CDR3 in amino acids: CASSPSGGAPNEQFF. The CDR3 bases are TGTGCCAGCAGCCCTAGCGGGGGGGCCCCCAATGAGCAGTTCTTC. The genes are TRBV7-3 and TRBJ2-1, with TRBD2 identical over 12 bases. Germline V gene sequence: CDR1 SGHTA, CDR2 FQGTGA. This CDR3 is built from 15 residues. The V and J ends lost 5 bases and 6 bases, in that order; junction bases with no gene match: 5.

The V call is TRBV7-8, the J call TRBJ2-5; the D gene is possibly TRBD2 (5 bases). Near its end, the DNA agrees better with TRBJ2-7, so the J call may be wrong. The CDR3 length is 14 residues. Germline V gives CDR1 SGHVS, CDR2 FQNEAQ. This CDR3 is CASSLGVASYEQYF. The DNA for the CDR3 is TGTGCCAGCAGCTTAGGCGTAGCGAGCTACGAGCAGTACTTC.

The chain recombines TRBV6-6 with TRBJ1-6; D is unresolved. CDR3 length equals 15 residues. The V gene's germline CDR1 is MNHNY and CDR2 SVGAGI (reference sequence). Trimming left V 7 bases short and J 0 bases short, with 10 bases between. This CDR3 is CASTRLSSYNSPLHF. CDR3 DNA: TGTGCCAGCACCCGGTTGAGCTCCTATAATTCACCCCTCCACTTT.

This chain uses TRBV7-9 with TRBJ2-3; 7 bases align to TRBD2. Trimming removed 8 bases from V and 2 bases from J; junction bases left unmatched: 1. CDR3 size: 12 residues. From germline, CDR1 is SEHNR and CDR2 FQNEAQ (reference sequence). The CDR3 DNA follows: TGTGCCAGCGCGGGGGACACAGATACGCAGTATTTT. This encodes CASAGDTDTQYF.

This rearrangement joins TRBV7-9 to TRBJ1-1; D is ambiguous. Germline V gene sequence: CDR1 SEHNR, CDR2 FQNEAQ (reference sequence). V lost 3 bases, J lost 0 bases, and 5 bases lay in between. This CDR3 has 13 amino acids. CDR3 in amino acids: CASSLEMNTEAFF. The CDR3 coding sequence is TGTGCCAGCAGCTTGGAGATGAACACTGAAGCTTTCTTT.

The chain combines TRBV28 with TRBJ2-7; the D gene is possibly TRBD2 (5 bases). The ends were cut back, 3 bases at V and 0 bases at J, with 9 bases in the middle. The length of the CDR3 is 14 residues. Germline lookup yields CDR1 MDHEN and CDR2 SYDVKM. The CDR3: CASSFSGSSYEQYF. The CDR3 region has the DNA TGTGCCAGCAGTTTTTCTGGGAGCTCCTACGAGCAGTACTTC.

CDR3 residues: CAIRNTSLRQFF. The DNA of the CDR3 is TGTGCCATCAGAAATACTAGCTTGAGGCAGTTCTTC. The rearrangement links TRBV10-3 to TRBJ2-1; D possibly corresponds to TRBD2 (6 bases). Germline CDR1 reads ENHRY; CDR2 reads SYGVKD. V dropped 6 bases and J dropped 12 bases, with 15 bases sitting between them. The CDR3 contains 12 residues.

The chain has TRBV13 and TRBJ1-5, with a tentative D call TRBD1 (5 bases). Trimming removed 3 bases at V and 1 base at J, with 7 bases between. The CDR3 has 14 residues. Germline CDR1 PRHDT, CDR2 FYEKMQ (reference sequence). CDR3 sequence: CASSFRGSNQPQHF. The DNA for the CDR3 is TGTGCCAGCAGCTTCCGGGGGAGCAATCAGCCCCAGCATTTT. Complete variable domain (other parts from reference TRBV13 and TRBJ1-5): AAGVIQSPRHLIKEKRETATLKCYPIPRHDTVYWYQQGPGQDPQFLISFYEKMQSDKGSIPDRFSAQQFSDYHSELNMSSLELGDSALYFCASSFRGSNQPQHFGDGTRLSIL.

The V gene is TRBV30, the J gene TRBJ2-3, with D maybe TRBD2 (6 bases). The V gene lost 0 bases and the J gene lost 6 bases, with 16 bases spanning the gap. The V gene's germline CDR1 is GTSNPN and CDR2 SVGIG (reference sequence). The CDR3 length is 15 residues. CDR3 protein: CAWSVGAGKEDTQYF. DNA for the CDR3: TGTGCCTGGAGTGTTGGGGCGGGGAAGGAGGATACGCAGTATTTT. The whole variable domain, filled in from reference TRBV30 and TRBJ2-3, reads SQTIHQWPATLVQPVGSPLSLECTVEGTSNPNLYWYRQAAGRGLQLLFYSVGIGQISSEVPQNLSASRPQDRQFILSSKKLLLSDSGFYLCAWSVGAGKEDTQYFGPGTRLTVL.

V usage is TRBV29-1 and J usage is TRBJ1-4; TRBD1 agrees at 7 bases. The germline V gene has CDR1 SQVTM and CDR2 ANQGSEA. This CDR3 has 15 amino acids. With 3 bases clipped from V and 10 bases from J, the junction kept 14 bases outside the gene matches. The CDR3 sequence: CSVDAQGGSGGKLFF. In DNA form, the CDR3 reads TGCAGCGTTGATGCCCAGGGGGGTTCCGGGGGAAAACTGTTTTTT.

The J gene is TRBJ1-2, the V gene TRBV28; the D gene is possibly TRBD1 (5 bases). Germline loops: CDR1 MDHEN, CDR2 SYDVKM. Trimming shortened V by 3 bases and J by 0 bases, and 17 bases separated the two germline ends. The CDR3 loop spans 17 amino acids. Here the CDR3 DNA reads TGTGCCAGCAGTTTTAGGGCTTTCAGGGTACCTAACTATGGCTACACCTTC. Translated: CASSFRAFRVPNYGYTF.

Here the CDR3 DNA reads TGCGCCAGCAGCGCGAGGGGGACGGACACTGAAGCTTTCTTT. It encodes CASSARGTDTEAFF. This chain links TRBV5-1 with TRBJ1-1; tentative D call: TRBD1 (6 bases). Per the germline V gene, CDR1 is SGHRS and CDR2 is YFSETQ. The V gene lost 4 bases and the J gene lost 3 bases, with 13 bases spanning the gap. The CDR3 runs to 14 residues.

V is TRBV28 and J is TRBJ2-7; unclear D gene. CDR3 size: 13 residues. Germline CDR1 MDHEN, CDR2 SYDVKM. Trimming shortened V by 1 base and J by 5 bases, and 9 bases separated the two germline ends. CDR3 sequence reads: CASSLYGRHEQYF. The CDR3 bases are TGTGCCAGCAGTTTATATGGGCGCCACGAGCAGTACTTC.

The V gene is TRBV5-5, the J gene TRBJ1-1; D perhaps matches TRBD1 (5 bases). This CDR3 spans 14 amino acids. Trimming cost V 0 bases and J 8 bases, with 14 bases left between them. Germline-derived CDR1 and CDR2 are SGHKS and YYEKEE (reference sequence). This CDR3 is CASSLGGVAPEAFF. Here the CDR3 DNA reads TGTGCCAGCAGCTTGGGGGGGGTGGCCCCGGAAGCTTTCTTT.

The V gene is TRBV19, the J gene TRBJ1-2; maybe TRBD1 (6 bases). CDR1 is LNHDA, CDR2 SQIVND, per germline (reference sequence). V was trimmed by 10 bases and J by 0 bases, leaving 15 bases between them. The CDR3 has 14 residues. Here the CDR3 reads CATTRQAANYGYTF. DNA of the CDR3: TGTGCCACCACCCGACAGGCTGCTAACTATGGCTACACCTTC.

The gene calls are TRBV6-1 and TRBJ1-5; D not resolved. CDR1 is MNHNS and CDR2 is SASEGT in the germline V gene. This CDR3 is 13 amino acids long. V was cut by 0 bases and J by 9 bases, with 9 bases left in between. CDR3 protein: CASSEAGGTPQHF. The CDR3 DNA is TGTGCCAGCAGTGAAGCGGGAGGAACGCCCCAGCATTTT.

The V and J genes are TRBV10-2 and TRBJ1-1; no clear D. V lost 3 bases and J lost 11, with 13 bases in between. The CDR3 contains 12 residues. Germline CDR1 WSHSY, CDR2 SAAADI. DNA of the CDR3: TGCGCCAGCAGTGAATGGAGGACTGGGGCTTTCTTT. It yields the protein CASSEWRTGAFF.

This rearrangement joins TRBV28 to TRBJ2-3; possibly TRBD1 for D (6 bases). Germline CDR1 is MDHEN and CDR2 is SYDVKM. Trimming left V 4 bases short and J 7 bases short, with 12 bases between. This CDR3 contains 13 residues. CDR3 residues: CASSSTGVHTQYF. The CDR3 DNA reads as TGTGCCAGCAGTTCGACAGGAGTGCATACGCAGTATTTT.

A few counts support this clone. The rearrangement joins TRBV5-1 to TRBJ2-1; TRBD2 aligns across 8 bases. The CDR3 extends over 14 amino acids. The germline CDR1 and CDR2 sequences are SGHRS and YFSETQ. The V segment lost 3 bases and the J segment 15 bases; nucleotides outside the gene matches: 14. In DNA form, the CDR3 reads TGCGCCAGCAGCTACGAGGGAGGTAGCGGGACGCCGTTCTTC. The encoded protein is CASSYEGGSGTPFF.